This entry concerns a single TCR beta chain. The sample comes from a study of CD8 T cells in Susac syndrome. Random hexamers were used to reverse transcribe about 0.5 to 1 ug of RNA. Across 54 Vbeta and 13 Jbeta, TCR beta CDR3 was amplified with immunoSEQ multiplex PCR. TCRdb ran MiXCR on the immunoSEQ multiplex PCR reads and lists one entry per CDR3 protein. Of 100,000 to 150,000 distinct CDR3 sequences listed, roughly 80% are singletons. Peripheral blood CD8+ and CD4+ T cells were profiled by TCR beta sequencing. This TCR was recovered from a human donor with multiple sclerosis. Source material: CD8+ T cells from PBMCs.

The chain's CDR3 is CASSTRSNYEQYV. In DNA form, the CDR3 reads TGTGCCAGCAGTACACGCAGTAACTACGAGCAGTACGTC. J is TRBJ2-7 and V is TRBV6-2 or TRBV6-3, with no clear D. CDR3 length: 13 residues. Germline CDR1 reads MNHEY; CDR2 reads SVGEGT. Trimming left V 5 bases short and J 3 bases short, with 11 bases between.